The rows below give T cell receptor beta chains drawn from one sample of a study of PD-1 blockade in classical Hodgkin lymphoma. TCRdb keeps only in-frame clones here, not all; method: immunoSEQ multiplex PCR. The sample comprises about 61,000 clones, 70% to 90% of which are singletons, and over 7.5% rests with the top ten. The sample was peripheral blood mononuclear cells (PBMCs), taken before the fourth cycle of nivolumab. The receptor set was obtained from a human donor with classical Hodgkin lymphoma. CDR3s leave out the opening cysteine and the closing phenylalanine or tryptophan.

v_gene	j_gene	CDR3aa
TRBV19	TRBJ2-3	ASSIGASGGYMQY
TRBV5-4	TRBJ2-5	ASSLGGNQETQY
TRBV28	TRBJ1-5	ASSFYRGLNQPQH
TRBV19	TRBJ1-5	ASRKSPHAWQASNQPQH
TRBV10-1	TRBJ2-3	ASSGKDADTQY
TRBV6-5	TRBJ1-2	ASSYWDRGVDGYT
TRBV11-3	TRBJ2-5	ASSGSGQETQY
TRBV7-9	TRBJ2-5	ASSLLETQY
TRBV6-5	TRBJ2-5	ASQQRTSGKETQY
TRBV19	TRBJ2-1	ASSISRDSRHMQF
TRBV6-6	TRBJ1-6	ASSPSGSRDSPLH
TRBV27	TRBJ1-5	ASSSQPPTGWGNQPQH
TRBV7-3	TRBJ1-2	ATSQGSNYGYT
TRBV6-6	TRBJ2-5	ASSYGTQY
TRBV5-1	TRBJ1-1	ASTREGAEAF